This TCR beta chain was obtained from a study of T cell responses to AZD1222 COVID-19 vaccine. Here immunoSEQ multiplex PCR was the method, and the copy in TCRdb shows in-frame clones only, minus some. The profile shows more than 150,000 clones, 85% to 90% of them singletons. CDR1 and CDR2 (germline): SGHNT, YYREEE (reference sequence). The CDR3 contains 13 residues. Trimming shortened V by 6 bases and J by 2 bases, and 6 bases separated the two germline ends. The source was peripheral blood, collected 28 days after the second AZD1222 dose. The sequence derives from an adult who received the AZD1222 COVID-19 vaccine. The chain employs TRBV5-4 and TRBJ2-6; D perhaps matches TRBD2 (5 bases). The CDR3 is CASKGAGANVLTF. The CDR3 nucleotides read TGTGCCAGCAAGGGAGCTGGGGCCAACGTCCTGACTTTC.